A single sample gave rise to the 10 T cell receptor beta chains below, sequenced in a study of shared T cell receptors in the human thymus. Some clones are missing from TCRdb's copy, which holds only in-frame ones; the method was immunoSEQ multiplex PCR. The data hold 640,000 or so clones, with over 75% observed a single time. These data also featured in a second study, about human thymus T cells.

Specimen: thymocytes. All receptors derive from a boy in the first two years of life with a congenital heart defect.

This clone was counted a few times. The chain has TRBV4-1 and TRBJ2-7; TRBD1 matches at 7 bases. V shed 3 bases and J 5 bases; nucleotides not matched to a gene: 4. CDR3 length equals 13 residues. The V gene's germline CDR1 is MGHRA and CDR2 YSYEKL. CDR3 in amino acids: CASSHAGQDEQYF. CDR3 nucleotide sequence: TGCGCCAGCAGCCACGCTGGACAGGACGAGCAGTACTTC.

The rearrangement uses TRBV28 and TRBJ2-3; 7 bases align to TRBD1. This CDR3 is built from 15 residues. CDR1 MDHEN and CDR2 SYDVKM come from the germline V gene. V trimming: 6 bases; J trimming: 4 bases; junction bases outside the gene matches: 10. In nucleotides, the CDR3 is TGTGCCAGCAGGGACGGACAGGATATGGCAGATACGCAGTATTTT. It translates to CASRDGQDMADTQYF.

This chain links TRBV10-3 with TRBJ1-4; TRBD1 might be the D (6 bases). This CDR3 comprises 15 residues. V was cut by 0 bases and J by 6 bases, with 11 bases left in between. The germline V gene has CDR1 ENHRY and CDR2 SYGVKD. The CDR3 nucleotides read TGTGCCATCAGTGAGTCAACAGGGTGGCATGAAAAACTGTTTTTT. Protein: CAISESTGWHEKLFF.

A note on this clone: Other nucleotide sequences in the sample specify the same CDR3. The rearrangement uses TRBV6-6 and TRBJ1-6, with D maybe TRBD1 (5 bases). The V gene lost 2 bases and the J gene lost 10 bases, with 15 bases spanning the gap. Germline CDR1 MNHNY, CDR2 SVGAGI (reference sequence). The CDR3 runs 15 residues. CDR3 sequence (DNA): TGTGCCAGCAGTTACGCTGGACAACGAGGCTCACCCCTCCACTTT. Protein sequence: CASSYAGQRGSPLHF.

The chain has TRBV7-2 and TRBJ2-2, with D possibly TRBD1 on 6 matching bases. CDR3 length: 15 amino acids. CDR1 SGHTA and CDR2 FQGNSA come from the germline V gene. Trimming pared 2 bases from V and 4 bases from J, leaving 11 bases between. CDR3 bases: TGTGCCAGCAGCTTACCCACAGGGTTCACCGGGGAGCTGTTTTTT. Encoded protein: CASSLPTGFTGELFF.

This clone has only one observation. This chain connects TRBV6-5 to TRBJ2-3; weak D call: TRBD2 (5 bases). Germline CDR1 MNHEY, CDR2 SVGAGI. V gave up 6 bases and J gave up 1 base, with 8 bases separating them. The CDR3 contains 13 residues. CDR3 in amino acids: CASRLGRTDTQYF. CDR3 in DNA: TGTGCCAGCAGACTAGGGCGCACAGATACGCAGTATTTT.

V gene TRBV6-5 combines with J gene TRBJ2-2; 7 bases fit TRBD2. Germline trimming cut 8 bases from V and 6 bases from J; bases unmatched to any gene: 6. The germline gives CDR1 MNHEY, CDR2 SVGAGI. The CDR3 is 13 residues long. The CDR3 nucleotides are TGTGCCAGCTGGGGAGGGATCCCCGGGGAGCTGTTTTTT. This sequence encodes CASWGGIPGELFF.

J is TRBJ2-5 and V is TRBV7-9; 7 bases fit TRBD1. CDR3 length: 15 amino acids. From germline, CDR1 is SEHNR and CDR2 FQNEAQ (reference sequence). After removal of 5 bases from V and 7 bases from J, the junction contained 13 bases not matched to a gene. The CDR3 bases are TGTGCCAGCAGCCCACAAGGGGACAGTGGGATGACCCAGTACTTC. Protein product: CASSPQGDSGMTQYF.

The chain carries TRBV4-3 and TRBJ2-7; 9 bases fit TRBD1. Trimming took 2 bases from V and 3 from J; bases not matched to a gene: 5. Germline V CDR1 and CDR2: LGHNA, YSLEER. This CDR3 spans 15 amino acids. DNA for the CDR3: TGCGCCAGCAGCCAACCGGGACAGGGCCTCTACGAGCAGTACTTC. Translating gives CASSQPGQGLYEQYF.

The CDR3 sequence: CASSQNPSREDGYTF. The DNA for the CDR3 is TGTGCCAGCAGCCAAAACCCAAGCCGGGAGGACGGCTACACCTTC. V and J are TRBV9 and TRBJ1-2; D unresolved. Germline assignment: CDR1 SGDLS and CDR2 YYNGEE. The CDR3 is made up of 15 amino acids. The V end was cut by 4 bases, the J end by 8 bases, with 21 bases between.